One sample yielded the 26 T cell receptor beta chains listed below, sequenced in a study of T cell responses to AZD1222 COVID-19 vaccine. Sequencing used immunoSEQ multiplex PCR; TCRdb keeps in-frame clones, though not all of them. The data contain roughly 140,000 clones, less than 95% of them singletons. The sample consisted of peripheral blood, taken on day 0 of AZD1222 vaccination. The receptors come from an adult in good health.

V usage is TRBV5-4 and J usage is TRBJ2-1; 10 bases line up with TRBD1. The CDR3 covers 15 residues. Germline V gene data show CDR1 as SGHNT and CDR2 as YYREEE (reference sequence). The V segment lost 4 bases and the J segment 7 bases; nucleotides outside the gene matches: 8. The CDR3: CASSQTGGAGNEQFF. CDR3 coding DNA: TGTGCCAGCAGCCAGACAGGGGGCGCGGGGAATGAGCAGTTCTTC.

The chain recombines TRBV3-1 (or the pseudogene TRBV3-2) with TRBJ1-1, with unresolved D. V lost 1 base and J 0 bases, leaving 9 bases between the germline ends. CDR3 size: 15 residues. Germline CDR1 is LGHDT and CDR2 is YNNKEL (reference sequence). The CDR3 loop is CASSQGEGMNTEAFF. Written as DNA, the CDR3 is TGTGCCAGCAGCCAAGGAGAAGGGATGAACACTGAAGCTTTCTTT.

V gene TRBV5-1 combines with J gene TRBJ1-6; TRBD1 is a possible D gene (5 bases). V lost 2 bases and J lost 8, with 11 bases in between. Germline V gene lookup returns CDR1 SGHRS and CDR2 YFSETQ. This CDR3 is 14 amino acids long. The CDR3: CASSFRDWYSPLHF. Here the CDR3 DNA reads TGCGCCAGCAGCTTCCGGGACTGGTATTCACCCCTCCACTTT.

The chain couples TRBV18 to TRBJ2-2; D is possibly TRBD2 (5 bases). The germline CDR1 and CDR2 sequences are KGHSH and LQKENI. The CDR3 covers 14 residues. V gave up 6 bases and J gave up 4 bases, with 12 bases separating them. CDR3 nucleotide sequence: TGTGCCAGCTCCTATAACAGCGGCACCGGGGAGCTGTTTTTT. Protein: CASSYNSGTGELFF.

This chain's CDR3 is CASSADRGSGANVLTF. The CDR3 bases are TGTGCCAGCAGTGCGGACAGGGGCTCTGGGGCCAACGTCCTGACTTTC. The gene calls are TRBV6-1 and TRBJ2-6, with 9 bases matching TRBD1. Germline V CDR1 and CDR2: MNHNS, SASEGT. The CDR3 extends over 16 amino acids. The J segment lost 0 bases and the V segment lost 4 bases, leaving 1 base of the junction unmatched.

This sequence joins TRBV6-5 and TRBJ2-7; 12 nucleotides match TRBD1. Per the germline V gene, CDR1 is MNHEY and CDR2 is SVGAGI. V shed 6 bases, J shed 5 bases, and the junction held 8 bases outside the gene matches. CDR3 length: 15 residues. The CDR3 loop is CASRTGTGGFNEQYF. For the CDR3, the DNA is TGTGCCAGCAGAACCGGGACAGGGGGCTTCAACGAGCAGTACTTC.

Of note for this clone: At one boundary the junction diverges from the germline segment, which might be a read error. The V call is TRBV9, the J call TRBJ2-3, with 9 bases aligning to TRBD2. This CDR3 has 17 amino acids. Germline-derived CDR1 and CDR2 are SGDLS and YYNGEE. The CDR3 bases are TGTGCCAGCAGCGTAGTCCCTAGCGGGGACGCCACAAATACGCAGTATTTT. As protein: CASSVVPSGDATNTQYF.

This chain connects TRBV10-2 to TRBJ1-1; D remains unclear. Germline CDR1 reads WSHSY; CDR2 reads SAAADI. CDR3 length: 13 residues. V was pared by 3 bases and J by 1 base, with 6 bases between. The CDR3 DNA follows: TGCGCCAGCAGTGATGGGTGGAACACTGAAGCTTTCTTT. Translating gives CASSDGWNTEAFF.

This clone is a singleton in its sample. CDR3: CASSQGPSTPTKQFF. The CDR3 DNA reads as TGCGCCAGCAGCCAAGGGCCCTCCACCCCCACCAAGCAGTTCTTC. This chain uses TRBV4-1 with TRBJ2-1; D remains ambiguous. Germline V gene sequence: CDR1 MGHRA, CDR2 YSYEKL. The CDR3 length is 15 residues. V lost 1 base and J lost 11, with 18 bases in between.

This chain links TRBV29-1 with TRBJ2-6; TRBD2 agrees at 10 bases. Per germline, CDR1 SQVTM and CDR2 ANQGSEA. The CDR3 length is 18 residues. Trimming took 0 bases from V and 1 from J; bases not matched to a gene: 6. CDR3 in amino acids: CSVEDRTSGKSGANVLTF. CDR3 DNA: TGCAGCGTTGAAGATAGGACTAGCGGAAAATCTGGGGCCAACGTCCTGACTTTC.

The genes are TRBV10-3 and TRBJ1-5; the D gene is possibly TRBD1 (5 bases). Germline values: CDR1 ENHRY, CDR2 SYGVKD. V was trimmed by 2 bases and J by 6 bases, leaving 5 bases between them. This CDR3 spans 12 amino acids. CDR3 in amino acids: CAISEGGQPQHF. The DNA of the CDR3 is TGTGCCATCAGTGAGGGGGGTCAGCCCCAGCATTTT.

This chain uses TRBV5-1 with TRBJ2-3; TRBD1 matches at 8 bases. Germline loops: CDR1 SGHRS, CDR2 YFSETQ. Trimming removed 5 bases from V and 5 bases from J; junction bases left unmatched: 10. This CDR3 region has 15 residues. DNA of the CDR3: TGCGCCAGCAGTTCTCAGGGGGCGCAGGTAGATACGCAGTATTTT. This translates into CASSSQGAQVDTQYF.

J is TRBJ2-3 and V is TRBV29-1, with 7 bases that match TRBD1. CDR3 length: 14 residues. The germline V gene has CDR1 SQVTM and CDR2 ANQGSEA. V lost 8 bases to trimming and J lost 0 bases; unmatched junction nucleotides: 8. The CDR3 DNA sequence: TGCAGCATTGGGACAGTTTCTAGCACAGATACGCAGTATTTT. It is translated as CSIGTVSSTDTQYF.

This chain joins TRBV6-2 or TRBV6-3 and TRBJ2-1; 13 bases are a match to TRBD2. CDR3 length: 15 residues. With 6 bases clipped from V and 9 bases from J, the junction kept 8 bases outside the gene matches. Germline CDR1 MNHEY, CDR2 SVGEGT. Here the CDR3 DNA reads TGTGCCAGCAGCCCCGGACTAGCGGGAGTCACTGAGCAGTTCTTC. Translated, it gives CASSPGLAGVTEQFF.

The CDR3 spells CASTNGAGYTF. CDR3 in DNA: TGTGCCAGCACCAATGGGGCTGGCTACACCTTC. The chain has TRBV12-3 or TRBV12-4 and TRBJ1-2, with a possible D match to TRBD1 (5 bases). This CDR3 is built from 11 residues. V shed 7 bases and J shed 7 bases, with 10 bases lying between them.

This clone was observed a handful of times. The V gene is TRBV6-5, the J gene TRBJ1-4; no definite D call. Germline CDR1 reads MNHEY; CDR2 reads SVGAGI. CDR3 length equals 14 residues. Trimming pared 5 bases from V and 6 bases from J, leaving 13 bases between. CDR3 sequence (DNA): TGTGCCAGCAGTAAAACCGACGGCTATGAAAAACTGTTTTTT. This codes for CASSKTDGYEKLFF.

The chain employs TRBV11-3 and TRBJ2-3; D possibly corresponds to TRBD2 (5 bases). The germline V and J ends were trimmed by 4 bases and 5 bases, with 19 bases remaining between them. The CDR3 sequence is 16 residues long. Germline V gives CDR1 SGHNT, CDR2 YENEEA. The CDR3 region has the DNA TGTGCCAGCAGCTCAGTAGTGGGGAGAGGGTTAGATACGCAGTATTTT. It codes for CASSSVVGRGLDTQYF.

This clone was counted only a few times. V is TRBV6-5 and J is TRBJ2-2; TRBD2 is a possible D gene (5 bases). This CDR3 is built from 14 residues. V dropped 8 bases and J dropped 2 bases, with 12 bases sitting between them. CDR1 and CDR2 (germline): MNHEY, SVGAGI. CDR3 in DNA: TGTGCCAGCGGGAGCGGAGCTAACACCGGGGAGCTGTTTTTT. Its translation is CASGSGANTGELFF.

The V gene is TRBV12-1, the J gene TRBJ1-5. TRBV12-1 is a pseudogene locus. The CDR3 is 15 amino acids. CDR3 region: CASSTRALGNQPQHF. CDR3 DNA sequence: TGTGCCAGCAGCACCCGGGCCCTGGGCAATCAGCCCCAGCATTTT.

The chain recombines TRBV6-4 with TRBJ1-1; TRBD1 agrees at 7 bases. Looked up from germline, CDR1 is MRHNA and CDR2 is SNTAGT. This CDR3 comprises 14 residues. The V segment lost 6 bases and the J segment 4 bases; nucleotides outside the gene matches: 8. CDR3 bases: TGTGCCAGCAGACCAGGACAGGAGGCCACTGAAGCTTTCTTT. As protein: CASRPGQEATEAFF.

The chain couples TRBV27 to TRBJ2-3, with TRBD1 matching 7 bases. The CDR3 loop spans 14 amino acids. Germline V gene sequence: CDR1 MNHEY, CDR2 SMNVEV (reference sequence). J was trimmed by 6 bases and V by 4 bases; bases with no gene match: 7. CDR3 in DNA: TGTGCCAGCAGTTGGAGACAGGGAACCGATACGCAGTATTTT. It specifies CASSWRQGTDTQYF.

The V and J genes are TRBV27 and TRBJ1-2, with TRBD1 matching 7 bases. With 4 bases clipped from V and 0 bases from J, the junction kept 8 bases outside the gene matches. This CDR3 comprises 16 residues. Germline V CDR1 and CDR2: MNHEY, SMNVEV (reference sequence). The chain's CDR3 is CASSWGAGGANYGYTF. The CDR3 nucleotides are TGTGCCAGCAGTTGGGGGGCAGGGGGTGCTAACTATGGCTACACCTTC.

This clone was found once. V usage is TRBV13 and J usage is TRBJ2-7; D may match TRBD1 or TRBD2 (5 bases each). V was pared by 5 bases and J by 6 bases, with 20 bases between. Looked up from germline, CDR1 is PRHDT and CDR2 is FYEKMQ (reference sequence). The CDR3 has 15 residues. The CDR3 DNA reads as TGTGCCAGCAGCCCAGACGGGGAAAGGGGAATCGAGCAGTACTTC. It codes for CASSPDGERGIEQYF.

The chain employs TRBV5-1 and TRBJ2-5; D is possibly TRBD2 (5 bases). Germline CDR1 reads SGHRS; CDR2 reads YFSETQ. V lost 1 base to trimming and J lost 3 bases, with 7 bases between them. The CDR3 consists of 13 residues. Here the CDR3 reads CASSLPGEETQYF. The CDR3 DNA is TGCGCCAGCAGCTTGCCCGGGGAAGAGACCCAGTACTTC.

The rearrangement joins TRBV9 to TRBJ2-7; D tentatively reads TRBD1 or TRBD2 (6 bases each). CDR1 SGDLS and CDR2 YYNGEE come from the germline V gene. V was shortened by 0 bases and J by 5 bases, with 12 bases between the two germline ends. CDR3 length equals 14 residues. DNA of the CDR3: TGTGCCAGCAGCGTAGGTCCGGGGGCAGACGAGCAGTACTTC. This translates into CASSVGPGADEQYF. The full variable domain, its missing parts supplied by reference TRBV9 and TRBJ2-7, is DSGVTQTPKHLITATGQRVTLRCSPRSGDLSVYWYQQSLDQGLQFLIQYYNGEERAKGNILERFSAQQFPDLHSELNLSSLELGDSALYFCASSVGPGADEQYFGPGTRLTVT.

CDR3 residues: CASSLVAGGALSTDNEQFF. In nucleotides, the CDR3 is TGCGCCAGCAGCTTGGTGGCGGGGGGGGCTTTAAGTACGGACAATGAGCAGTTCTTC. This rearrangement joins TRBV5-1 to TRBJ2-1; 9 bases agree with TRBD2. V shed 0 bases, J shed 5 bases, and the junction held 15 bases outside the gene matches. This CDR3 spans 19 amino acids. The germline V gene encodes CDR1 SGHRS and CDR2 YFSETQ.